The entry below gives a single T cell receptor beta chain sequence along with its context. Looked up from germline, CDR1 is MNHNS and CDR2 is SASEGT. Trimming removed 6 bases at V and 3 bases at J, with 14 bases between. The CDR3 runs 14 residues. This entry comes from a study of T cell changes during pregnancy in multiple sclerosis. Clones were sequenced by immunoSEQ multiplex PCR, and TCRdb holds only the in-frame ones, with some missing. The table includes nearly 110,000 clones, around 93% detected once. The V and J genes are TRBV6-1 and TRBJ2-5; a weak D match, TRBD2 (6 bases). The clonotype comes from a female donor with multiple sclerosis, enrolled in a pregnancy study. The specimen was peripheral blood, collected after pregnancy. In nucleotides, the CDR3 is TGTGCCAGCAGGGAGAGTAGCGGTGAAGAGACCCAGTACTTC. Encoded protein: CASRESSGEETQYF.